These 24 T cell receptor beta chains share one sample of origin, sequenced in a study of Ad26.COV2.S vaccination and SARS-CoV-2 variants. The repertoire was sequenced with immunoSEQ multiplex PCR; TCRdb's copy has only in-frame clones and lacks some. The sample has some 250,000 clones; over 75% are singletons. Sample treatment: 15 to 20 received Ad26.COV2.S at low or high dose, single or two shots; a few received placebo; per-sample allocation not given. Day 63 after the first injection of vaccine or placebo was the sampling time. The sequencing here drew on peripheral blood, taken in a trial of Ad26.COV2.S vaccine versus placebo. Receptors were obtained from a person between 18 and 65 years old who received the Ad26.COV2.S COVID-19 vaccine or a placebo.

This clone appeared once. The J gene is TRBJ1-5, the V gene TRBV5-6, with D unclear. CDR3 size: 14 residues. Germline lookup yields CDR1 SGHDT and CDR2 YYEEEE. V lost 4 bases, J lost 2 bases, and 10 bases lay in between. The CDR3 region is CASSLGHGNQPQHF. CDR3 bases: TGTGCCAGCAGCCTAGGGCATGGCAATCAGCCCCAGCATTTT.

This chain uses TRBV11-1 with TRBJ2-7, with D unresolved. Between the trimmed V and J ends, which lost 3 bases and 0 bases, there was a span of 3 bases. Germline lookup yields CDR1 SGHAT and CDR2 FQDESV (reference sequence). There are 12 residues in the CDR3. The CDR3: CASSFSSYEQYF. The DNA of the CDR3 is TGTGCCAGCAGCTTCTCCTCCTACGAGCAGTACTTC. The whole variable domain, remainder taken from reference TRBV11-1 and TRBJ2-7, is EAEVAQSPRYKITEKSQAVAFWCDPISGHATLYWYRQILGQGPELLVQFQDESVVDDSQLPKDRFSAERLKGVDSTLKIQPAELGDSAMYLCASSFSSYEQYFGPGTRLTVT.

V and J are TRBV29-1 and TRBJ2-7; D is perhaps TRBD1 (5 bases). The CDR3 consists of 13 residues. Trimming cost V 2 bases and J 2 bases, with 10 bases left between them. Germline V CDR1 and CDR2: SQVTM, ANQGSEA. This CDR3 is CSVEWQGTYEQYF. CDR3 nucleotides: TGCAGCGTTGAATGGCAGGGAACCTACGAGCAGTACTTC.

The rearrangement uses TRBV6-6 and TRBJ2-1, with no clear D. Trimming shortened V by 2 bases and J by 1 base, and 3 bases separated the two germline ends. Germline V lookup: CDR1 MNHNY, CDR2 SVGAGI (reference sequence). The length of the CDR3 is 13 residues. CDR3: CASSYRSYNEQFF. The CDR3 DNA is TGTGCCAGCAGTTACCGATCCTACAATGAGCAGTTCTTC.

V usage is TRBV25-1 and J usage is TRBJ1-5; D is perhaps TRBD1 (5 bases). The CDR3 runs 15 residues. V lost 3 bases, J lost 9 bases, and 18 bases lay in between. Germline V gene data show CDR1 as MGHDK and CDR2 as SYGVNS. CDR3 coding DNA: TGTGCCAGCAGTGAGGGGGGACGCTTATTCCCGCCCCAGCATTTT. Protein: CASSEGGRLFPPQHF.

The genes are TRBV28 and TRBJ1-4; perhaps TRBD1 as D (5 bases). The V end was cut by 4 bases, the J end by 5 bases, with 14 bases between. Germline lookup yields CDR1 MDHEN and CDR2 SYDVKM. This CDR3 has 15 residues. For the CDR3, the DNA is TGTGCCAGCAGTTCCCCTCGGGGGGGGAATGAAAAACTGTTTTTT. This gives the protein CASSSPRGGNEKLFF.

CDR3 region: CASSAQPGQRETQYF. CDR3 DNA sequence: TGTGCCAGCAGCGCACAACCGGGACAGCGAGAGACCCAGTACTTC. The rearrangement joins TRBV14 to TRBJ2-5; TRBD1 agrees at 7 bases. Looked up from germline, CDR1 is SGHDN and CDR2 is FVKESK. This CDR3 comprises 15 residues. Trimming took 5 bases from V and 4 from J; bases not matched to a gene: 10.

V is TRBV30 and J is TRBJ2-3; D call uncertain. This CDR3 spans 15 amino acids. V lost 3 bases and J 8 bases, leaving 21 bases between the germline ends. Germline lookup yields CDR1 GTSNPN and CDR2 SVGIG (reference sequence). The CDR3 spells CAWSPFSRERGTQYF. The CDR3 DNA reads TGTGCCTGGAGCCCCTTCTCTAGGGAAAGAGGTACGCAGTATTTT.

This clone was detected only once. V and J are TRBV7-3 and TRBJ2-2; 10 bases map to TRBD1. Germline CDR1 and CDR2: SGHTA and FQGTGA. The CDR3 extends over 14 amino acids. The V gene end was trimmed by 3 bases and the J gene end by 5 bases; junction bases not matched to a gene: 0. CDR3 region: CASSLDRGTGELFF. The CDR3 DNA is TGTGCCAGCAGCTTGGACAGGGGGACCGGGGAGCTGTTTTTT.

The J gene is TRBJ1-5, the V gene TRBV3-1 (or the pseudogene TRBV3-2); D might be TRBD1 (6 bases). Trimming took 0 bases from V and 6 from J, leaving 15 bases between them. CDR1 LGHDT and CDR2 YNNKEL come from the germline V gene (reference sequence). The CDR3 runs to 16 residues. The CDR3 is CASSQDLGQGTQPQHF. The CDR3 region has the DNA TGTGCCAGCAGCCAAGATCTGGGGCAGGGGACTCAGCCCCAGCATTTT.

The chain couples TRBV29-1 to TRBJ2-5; D may be TRBD2 (6 bases). Germline-derived CDR1 and CDR2 are SQVTM and ANQGSEA. The CDR3 contains 13 residues. V was pared by 5 bases and J by 5 bases, with 15 bases between. The DNA for the CDR3 is TGCAGCGTTCCCCGACTAGGTAGGGAGACCCAGTACTTC. This gives the protein CSVPRLGRETQYF. Combining the CDR3 with reference TRBV29-1 and TRBJ2-5 gives the whole variable domain SAVISQKPSRDICQRGTSLTIQCQVDSQVTMMFWYRQQPGQSLTLIATANQGSEATYESGFVIDKFPISRPNLTFSTLTVSNMSPEDSSIYLCSVPRLGRETQYFGPGTRLLVL.

The rearrangement joins TRBV3-1 (or the pseudogene TRBV3-2) to TRBJ2-1; the D gene is possibly TRBD1 (5 bases). V dropped 2 bases and J dropped 2 bases, with 10 bases sitting between them. Germline V gene lookup returns CDR1 LGHDT and CDR2 YNNKEL (reference sequence). This CDR3 has 15 residues. CDR3 nucleotide sequence: TGTGCCAGCAGCCAATTCCCCAGGGCCTACAATGAGCAGTTCTTC. Its protein product is CASSQFPRAYNEQFF.

The chain has TRBV19 and TRBJ2-2; TRBD1 matches at 10 bases. Germline V gene lookup returns CDR1 LNHDA and CDR2 SQIVND (reference sequence). The CDR3 length is 20 residues. V shed 6 bases, J shed 3 bases, and the junction held 19 bases outside the gene matches. The CDR3 is CASRSLGTGDAKAYTGELFF. For the CDR3, the DNA is TGTGCCAGTAGATCTCTCGGGACAGGGGATGCGAAGGCGTACACCGGGGAGCTGTTTTTT.

The V and J genes are TRBV4-1 and TRBJ2-7; D is ambiguous. The CDR3 contains 12 residues. Germline CDR1 reads MGHRA; CDR2 reads YSYEKL. V was clipped by 0 bases and J by 3 bases, with 3 bases between them. CDR3: CASSQEGYEQYF. The DNA of the CDR3 is TGCGCCAGCAGCCAAGAGGGCTACGAGCAGTACTTC.

This chain joins TRBV5-4 and TRBJ2-1, with unresolved D. CDR1 is SGHNT, CDR2 YYREEE, per germline (reference sequence). CDR3 size: 17 residues. The V and J ends lost 0 bases and 7 bases respectively, with 20 bases between them. Here the CDR3 DNA reads TGTGCCAGCAGCTTGGTAAAGCTAGACCAAGAGAGGAATGAGCAGTTCTTC. This gives the protein CASSLVKLDQERNEQFF.

This clone was detected only a few times. The V gene is TRBV6-5, the J gene TRBJ1-1, with D possibly TRBD1 on 5 matching bases. Per the germline V gene, CDR1 is MNHEY and CDR2 is SVGAGI. Between the trimmed V and J ends, which lost 2 bases and 5 bases, there was a span of 6 bases. There are 12 residues in the CDR3. This chain's CDR3 is CASSYGGTEAFF. The CDR3 region has the DNA TGTGCCAGCAGTTACGGGGGTACTGAAGCTTTCTTT.

This clone was recorded a few times. V gene TRBV7-9 combines with J gene TRBJ2-1; 8 positions agree with TRBD1. Germline lookup yields CDR1 SEHNR and CDR2 FQNEAQ (reference sequence). With V trimmed by 4 bases and J by 7 bases, 6 bases remained unmatched. The length of the CDR3 is 14 residues. Written as DNA, the CDR3 is TGTGCCAGCAGCTCTAGACAGGGGTGGAATGAGCAGTTCTTC. Protein sequence: CASSSRQGWNEQFF.

The genes are TRBV29-1 and TRBJ2-7; TRBD1 matches at 7 bases. V was clipped by 0 bases and J by 5 bases; unmatched bases: 1. Germline loops: CDR1 SQVTM, CDR2 ANQGSEA. The CDR3 loop spans 12 amino acids. The CDR3, as DNA: TGCAGCGTTGAAGATCAGGGGGACGAGCAGTACTTC. Protein product: CSVEDQGDEQYF.

The chain uses TRBV10-2 and TRBJ1-5, with 7 bases identical to TRBD1. Trimming at V came to 6 bases and at J to 1 base, leaving 3 bases not matched to a gene. This CDR3 spans 14 amino acids. The germline V gene encodes CDR1 WSHSY and CDR2 SAAADI. The CDR3, as DNA: TGCGCCAGCAGGACAGGGATGAGCAATCAGCCCCAGCATTTT. It translates to CASRTGMSNQPQHF.

The genes are TRBV25-1 and TRBJ1-4; D might be TRBD1 (6 bases). This CDR3 has 16 amino acids. Germline V gene sequence: CDR1 MGHDK, CDR2 SYGVNS. V shed 0 bases and J shed 3 bases, with 11 bases lying between them. The DNA for the CDR3 is TGTGCCAGCAGTGAATACGGGGGGCTGGCTAATGAAAAACTGTTTTTT. Translating it yields CASSEYGGLANEKLFF.

The DNA for the CDR3 is TGTGCCAGCATCCGGACTAGCGCGAACACCGGGGAGCTGTTTTTT. Residues: CASIRTSANTGELFF. The chain uses TRBV2 and TRBJ2-2; 9 nucleotides line up with TRBD2. Germline lookup yields CDR1 SNHLY and CDR2 FYNNEI. There are 15 residues in the CDR3. Germline trimming cut 7 bases from V and 0 bases from J; bases unmatched to any gene: 3.

V and J are TRBV10-3 and TRBJ1-2, with D unclear. Germline V gene data show CDR1 as ENHRY and CDR2 as SYGVKD. V was trimmed by 3 bases and J by 3 bases, leaving 11 bases between them. The CDR3 is 14 amino acids. This chain's CDR3 is CAISDSSGDYGYTF. CDR3 DNA sequence: TGTGCCATCAGTGATAGTAGTGGCGACTATGGCTACACCTTC.

The rearrangement links TRBV4-3 to TRBJ2-1; D unclear. Trimming stripped 4 bases from V and 13 bases from J, with 17 bases between. This CDR3 contains 13 residues. The V gene's germline CDR1 is LGHNA and CDR2 YSLEER. The CDR3 loop is CASSPTAVSPQFF. CDR3 coding DNA: TGCGCCAGCAGCCCTACCGCCGTCAGCCCCCAGTTCTTC.

The chain joins TRBV18 to TRBJ1-5; D remains unclear. The CDR3 spans 15 residues. CDR1 and CDR2 (germline): KGHSH, LQKENI. Between the trimmed V and J ends, which lost 3 bases and 9 bases, there was a span of 18 bases. CDR3 coding DNA: TGTGCCAGCTCACCGGGCCCAGATGGCACACGGCCCCAGCATTTT. Protein product: CASSPGPDGTRPQHF. The whole variable domain, remainder taken from reference TRBV18 and TRBJ1-5, is NAGVMQNPRHLVRRRGQEARLRCSPMKGHSHVYWYRQLPEEGLKFMVYLQKENIIDESGMPKERFSAEFPKEGPSILRIQQVVRGDSAAYFCASSPGPDGTRPQHFGDGTRLSIL.